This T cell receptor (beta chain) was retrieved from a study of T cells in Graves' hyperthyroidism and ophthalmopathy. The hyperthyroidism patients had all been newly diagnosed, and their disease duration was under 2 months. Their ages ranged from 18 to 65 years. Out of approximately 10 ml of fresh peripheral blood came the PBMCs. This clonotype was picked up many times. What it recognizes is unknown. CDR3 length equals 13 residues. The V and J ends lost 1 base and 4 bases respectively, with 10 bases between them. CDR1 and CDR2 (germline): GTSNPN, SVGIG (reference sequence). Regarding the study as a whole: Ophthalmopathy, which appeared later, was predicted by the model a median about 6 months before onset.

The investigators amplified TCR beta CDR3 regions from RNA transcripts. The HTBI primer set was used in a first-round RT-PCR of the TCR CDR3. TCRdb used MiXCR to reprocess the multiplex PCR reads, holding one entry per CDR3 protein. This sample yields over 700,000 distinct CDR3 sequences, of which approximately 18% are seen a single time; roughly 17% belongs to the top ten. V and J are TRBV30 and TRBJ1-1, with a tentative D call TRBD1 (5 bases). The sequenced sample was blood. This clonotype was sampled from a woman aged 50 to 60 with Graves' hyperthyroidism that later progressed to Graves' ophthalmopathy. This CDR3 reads CAWSGQSGTEAFF. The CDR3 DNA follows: TGTGCCTGGAGTGGACAGTCGGGCACTGAAGCTTTCTTT.